Included here is one TCR beta chain sequence, with context. This entry belongs to a study of control samples from healthy donors and cancer patients. Method: immunoSEQ multiplex PCR; TCRdb's copy keeps in-frame clones and lacks some. The sample carries approximately 100,000 clones, 82% recorded once. V shed 1 base, J shed 2 bases, and the junction held 8 bases outside the gene matches. This CDR3 has 17 residues. Germline lookup yields CDR1 SGHVS and CDR2 FNYEAQ. This clonotype was obtained from a man aged 55 to 70 in good health. The V call is TRBV7-6, the J call TRBJ1-1, with TRBD1 matching 9 bases. Source material: blood. The CDR3 DNA reads TGTGCCAGCAGCTTAGTAGCCGGGACAGGGATTAACACTGAAGCTTTCTTT. Translation: CASSLVAGTGINTEAFF.